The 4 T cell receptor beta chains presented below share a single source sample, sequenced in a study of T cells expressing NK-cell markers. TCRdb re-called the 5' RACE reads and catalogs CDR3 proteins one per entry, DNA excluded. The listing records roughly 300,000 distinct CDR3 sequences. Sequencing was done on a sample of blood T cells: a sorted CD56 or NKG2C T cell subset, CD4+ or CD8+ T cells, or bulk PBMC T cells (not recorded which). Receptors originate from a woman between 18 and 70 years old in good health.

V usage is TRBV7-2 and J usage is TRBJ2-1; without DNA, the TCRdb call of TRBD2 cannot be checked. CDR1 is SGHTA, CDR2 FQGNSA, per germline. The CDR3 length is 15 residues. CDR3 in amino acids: CASSFMREVRNEQFF.

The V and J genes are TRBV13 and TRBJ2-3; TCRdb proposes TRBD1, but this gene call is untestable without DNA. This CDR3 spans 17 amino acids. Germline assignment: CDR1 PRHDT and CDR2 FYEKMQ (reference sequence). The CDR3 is CASSFKLQGSSTDTQYF.

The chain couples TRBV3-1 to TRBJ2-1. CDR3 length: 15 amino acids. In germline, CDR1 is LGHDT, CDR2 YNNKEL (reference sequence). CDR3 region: CASSQKAQTPNEQFF.

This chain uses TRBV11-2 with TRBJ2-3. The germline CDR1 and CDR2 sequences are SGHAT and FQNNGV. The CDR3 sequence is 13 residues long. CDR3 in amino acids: CASSLDVRDTQYF.